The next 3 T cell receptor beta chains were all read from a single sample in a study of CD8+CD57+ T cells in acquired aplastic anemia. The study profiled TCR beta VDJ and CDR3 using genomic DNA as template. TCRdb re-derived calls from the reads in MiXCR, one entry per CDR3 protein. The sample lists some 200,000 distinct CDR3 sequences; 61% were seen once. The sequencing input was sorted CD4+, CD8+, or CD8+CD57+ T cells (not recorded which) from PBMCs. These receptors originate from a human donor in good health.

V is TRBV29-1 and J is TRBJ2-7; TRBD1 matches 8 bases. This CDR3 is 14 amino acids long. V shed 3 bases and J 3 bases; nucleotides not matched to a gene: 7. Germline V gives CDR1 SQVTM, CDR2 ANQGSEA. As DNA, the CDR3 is TGCAGCGTTGATGCGACAGGGGAGTACTACGAGCAGTACTTC. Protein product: CSVDATGEYYEQYF.

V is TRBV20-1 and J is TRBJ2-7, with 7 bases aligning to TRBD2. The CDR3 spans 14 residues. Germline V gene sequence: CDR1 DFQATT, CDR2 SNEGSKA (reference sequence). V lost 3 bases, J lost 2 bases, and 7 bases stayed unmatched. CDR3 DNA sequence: TGCAGTGCTAGGCCGGGGGGACTTACCTACGAGCAGTACTTC. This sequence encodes CSARPGGLTYEQYF.

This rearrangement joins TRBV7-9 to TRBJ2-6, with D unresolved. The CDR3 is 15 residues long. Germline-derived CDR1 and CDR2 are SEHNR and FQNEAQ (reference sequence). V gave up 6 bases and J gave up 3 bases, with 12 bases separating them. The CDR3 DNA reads TGTGCCAGCAGTACCGGCGGCGGTGGGGCCAACGTCCTGACTTTC. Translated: CASSTGGGGANVLTF.